The 26 T cell receptor beta chains presented below share a single source sample, sequenced in a study of CD8+ T cells in alopecia areata. Treatment noted: oral pan-JAK inhibitor, 5-10 mg twice daily. Sequencing used cDNA as its template, made by extracting RNA and reverse transcribing it. This table comes from immunoSEQ multiplex PCR, and its TCRdb copy is limited to in-frame clones, with some not included. This table holds 190,000 or so clones, under 60% found once. Sequencing used CD8+ T cells sorted from blood, obtained at week 24, from a patient treated with tofacitinib. These receptors originate from a human donor with alopecia areata.

V usage is TRBV5-1 and J usage is TRBJ2-7; D not resolved. The V gene's germline CDR1 is SGHRS and CDR2 YFSETQ. The CDR3 runs 12 residues. V was clipped by 3 bases and J by 0 bases, with 4 bases between them. In DNA, the CDR3 is TGCGCCAGCAGCTCCAACTCCTACGAGCAGTACTTC. It codes for CASSSNSYEQYF.

The chain has TRBV4-1 and TRBJ1-1, with 9 bases that match TRBD1. V shed 1 base and J 2 bases; nucleotides not matched to a gene: 5. CDR1 is MGHRA and CDR2 is YSYEKL in the germline V gene. This CDR3 is built from 16 residues. The CDR3 bases are TGCGCCAGCAGCCAAGGAGAACAGGGGGCTAACACTGAAGCTTTCTTT. As protein: CASSQGEQGANTEAFF.

The chain links TRBV2 to TRBJ1-2; 7 nucleotides match TRBD1. This CDR3 spans 15 amino acids. Per germline, CDR1 SNHLY and CDR2 FYNNEI. The V and J ends lost 0 bases and 10 bases, in that order; junction bases with no gene match: 11. DNA for the CDR3: TGTGCCAGCAGTGAAGCCCTTGGCCAGGGGGACGTCTACACCTTC. Protein: CASSEALGQGDVYTF. Complete variable domain (other parts from reference TRBV2 and TRBJ1-2): EPEVTQTPSHQVTQMGQEVILRCVPISNHLYFYWYRQILGQKVEFLVSFYNNEISEKSEIFDDQFSVERPDGSNFTLKIRSTKLEDSAMYFCASSEALGQGDVYTFGSGTRLTVV.

This chain uses TRBV5-1 with TRBJ2-7; D gene uncertain. Germline V lookup: CDR1 SGHRS, CDR2 YFSETQ. The CDR3 sequence is 14 residues long. The V end was cut by 5 bases, the J end by 1 base, with 13 bases between. CDR3 residues: CASRPNGPSYEQYF. CDR3 DNA sequence: TGCGCCAGCAGACCAAACGGGCCTTCCTACGAGCAGTACTTC.

The rearrangement uses TRBV29-1 and TRBJ2-5; possible D gene TRBD1, 6 bases. The CDR3 runs 11 residues. The ends were cut back, 6 bases at V and 2 bases at J, with 7 bases in the middle. Per germline, CDR1 SQVTM and CDR2 ANQGSEA. Here the CDR3 reads CSVQGQETQYF. DNA of the CDR3: TGCAGCGTACAGGGTCAAGAGACCCAGTACTTC.

In regard to this clone: The identical CDR3 is also encoded by other nucleotide sequences in the sample. CDR3 DNA sequence: TGTGCCAGCGGTCAGCCCCAGCATTTT. As protein: CASGQPQHF. V and J are TRBV6-5 and TRBJ1-5; D gene uncertain. The V end lost 8 bases, the J end lost 6 bases, and 2 bases lay between the germline ends. Per germline, CDR1 MNHEY and CDR2 SVGAGI. The CDR3 is 9 residues long.

The sample holds a few counts of this clone. The chain uses TRBV13 and TRBJ1-4; D unresolved. The CDR3 has 13 residues. Trimming removed 3 bases at V and 5 bases at J, with 7 bases between. CDR1 is PRHDT and CDR2 is FYEKMQ in the germline V gene (reference sequence). CDR3 coding DNA: TGTGCCAGCAGCTTCGGGGTAAATGAAAAACTGTTTTTT. This sequence encodes CASSFGVNEKLFF.

This clone showed up just a few times. The chain has TRBV5-1 and TRBJ1-4; 7 bases fit TRBD1. Per germline, CDR1 SGHRS and CDR2 YFSETQ. V shed 0 bases, J shed 13 bases, and the junction held 9 bases outside the gene matches. CDR3 size: 14 residues. CDR3 region: CASSLAGTAVGLFF. The CDR3 DNA is TGCGCCAGCAGCTTGGCAGGGACAGCGGTCGGACTGTTTTTT. Complete variable domain (other parts from reference TRBV5-1 and TRBJ1-4): KAGVTQTPRYLIKTRGQQVTLSCSPISGHRSVSWYQQTPGQGLQFLFEYFSETQRNKGNFPGRFSGRQFSNSRSEMNVSTLELGDSALYLCASSLAGTAVGLFFGSGTQLSVL.

This clone was detected only a few times. The gene calls are TRBV15 and TRBJ1-3; D is unclear. CDR1 and CDR2 (germline): LNHNV, YYDKDF (reference sequence). The V end lost 1 base, the J end lost 2 bases, and 3 bases lay between the germline ends. CDR3 length: 13 amino acids. The CDR3 coding sequence is TGTGCCACCAGCAGAGTCCCTGGAAACACCATATATTTT. Translating gives CATSRVPGNTIYF.

The sample holds one count of this clone. The rearrangement uses TRBV6-5 and TRBJ2-7; 7 bases map to TRBD1. CDR3 size: 14 residues. The germline V gene has CDR1 MNHEY and CDR2 SVGAGI. Losses at the gene ends were 5 bases for V and 2 bases for J; bases not matched to a gene: 6. CDR3 region: CASSPGTVTYEQYF. The DNA of the CDR3 is TGTGCCAGCAGTCCCGGGACAGTAACCTACGAGCAGTACTTC.

This clone was counted between two and nine times. The chain uses TRBV25-1 and TRBJ1-6; 10 nucleotides align to TRBD1. Germline loops: CDR1 MGHDK, CDR2 SYGVNS. The CDR3 has 16 amino acids. V dropped 3 bases and J dropped 8; count of bases not matched to a gene: 7. This CDR3 reads CASSEPPDRGDSPLHF. The DNA of the CDR3 is TGTGCCAGCAGTGAGCCCCCGGACAGGGGGGATTCACCCCTCCACTTT.

In its sample, this clone was seen a few times. The sample carries other DNA sequences with the same CDR3. The chain uses TRBV5-1 and TRBJ2-7; 7 bases fit TRBD2. Germline-derived CDR1 and CDR2 are SGHRS and YFSETQ. Trimming cost V 1 base and J 5 bases; bases outside gene matches: 6. The CDR3 contains 14 residues. The DNA for the CDR3 is TGCGCCAGCAGCTTGAGACTAGCCGGCGACGAGCAGTACTTC. Translated, it gives CASSLRLAGDEQYF. The complete variable domain, with remaining parts taken from reference TRBV5-1 and TRBJ2-7, reads KAGVTQTPRYLIKTRGQQVTLSCSPISGHRSVSWYQQTPGQGLQFLFEYFSETQRNKGNFPGRFSGRQFSNSRSEMNVSTLELGDSALYLCASSLRLAGDEQYFGPGTRLTVT.

V gene TRBV29-1 combines with J gene TRBJ2-7; D uncertain. CDR3 length equals 11 residues. Between the trimmed V and J ends, which lost 4 bases and 5 bases, there was a span of 9 bases. Germline-derived CDR1 and CDR2 are SQVTM and ANQGSEA. The CDR3 coding sequence is TGCAGCGTTGGTCTGGGCGACGAGCAGTACTTC. It is translated as CSVGLGDEQYF.

The V call is TRBV6-5, the J call TRBJ1-6; no clear D. The CDR3 has 13 amino acids. Trimming left V 1 base short and J 12 bases short, with 10 bases between. Germline CDR1 MNHEY, CDR2 SVGAGI. Written as DNA, the CDR3 is TGTGCCAGCAGTTACTTCTCATCAGAACCCCTCCACTTT. This translates into CASSYFSSEPLHF.

The table lists this clone with a count of one. The rearrangement links TRBV30 to TRBJ2-7; a weak D match, TRBD1 (5 bases). V was shortened by 0 bases and J by 5 bases, with 20 bases between the two germline ends. The CDR3 has 16 residues. Germline-derived CDR1 and CDR2 are GTSNPN and SVGIG (reference sequence). The CDR3 DNA is TGTGCCTGGAGTGTAGGGGTGGTCTTAGGGATTGACGAGCAGTACTTC. It codes for CAWSVGVVLGIDEQYF. Full variable domain (outside the CDR3, taken from reference TRBV30 and TRBJ2-7): SQTIHQWPATLVQPVGSPLSLECTVEGTSNPNLYWYRQAAGRGLQLLFYSVGIGQISSEVPQNLSASRPQDRQFILSSKKLLLSDSGFYLCAWSVGVVLGIDEQYFGPGTRLTVT.

V usage is TRBV13 and J usage is TRBJ1-5; D remains unclear. The CDR3 is made up of 12 amino acids. V was cut by 4 bases and J by 4 bases, with 5 bases left in between. CDR1 and CDR2 from the germline V gene are PRHDT and FYEKMQ (reference sequence). The CDR3, as DNA: TGTGCCAGCAGCTCAGAGAATCAGCCCCAGCATTTT. Protein sequence: CASSSENQPQHF.

V gene TRBV5-6 combines with J gene TRBJ1-1; D not certain. V lost 1 base, J lost 1 base, and 11 bases lay in between. There are 15 residues in the CDR3. Germline V gene data show CDR1 as SGHDT and CDR2 as YYEEEE. The CDR3 here is CASSLRPYGNTEAFF. The DNA of the CDR3 is TGTGCCAGCAGCTTGCGCCCCTATGGGAACACTGAAGCTTTCTTT. Full variable domain (remainder filled in from reference TRBV5-6 and TRBJ1-1): DAGVTQSPTHLIKTRGQQVTLRCSPKSGHDTVSWYQQALGQGPQFIFQYYEEEERQRGNFPDRFSGHQFPNYSSELNVNALLLGDSALYLCASSLRPYGNTEAFFGQGTRLTVV.

CDR3 protein: CAISQGARGYTF. DNA of the CDR3: TGTGCCATCTCCCAGGGGGCCCGAGGCTACACCTTC. The genes are TRBV2 and TRBJ1-2, with 8 bases that match TRBD1. This CDR3 is 12 amino acids long. V lost 10 bases, J lost 8 bases, and 9 bases stayed unmatched. Germline CDR1 is SNHLY and CDR2 is FYNNEI.

This clone was recorded a few times. The chain uses TRBV28 and TRBJ1-5, with 8 bases identical to TRBD1. This CDR3 is built from 15 residues. V lost 7 bases to trimming and J lost 5 bases; unmatched junction nucleotides: 10. Germline V gene sequence: CDR1 MDHEN, CDR2 SYDVKM. As DNA, the CDR3 is TGTGCCAGCATCAGGTCAGGGGGCGGAGATCAGCCCCAGCATTTT. Its protein is CASIRSGGGDQPQHF.

In its sample, this clone was seen a few times. V usage is TRBV5-1 and J usage is TRBJ2-5, with TRBD1 matching over 9 bases. Germline CDR1 SGHRS, CDR2 YFSETQ. The CDR3 contains 14 residues. V lost 4 bases to trimming and J lost 4 bases; unmatched junction nucleotides: 5. CDR3 bases: TGCGCCAGCAGCACCGGGACAGGGATAGAGACCCAGTACTTC. Residues: CASSTGTGIETQYF.

J is TRBJ1-1 and V is TRBV27; D perhaps matches TRBD1 (5 bases). CDR1 and CDR2 (germline): MNHEY, SMNVEV (reference sequence). Trimming removed 4 bases from V and 0 bases from J, with 6 bases in between. The CDR3 contains 13 residues. This CDR3 reads CASSSGMNTEAFF. The DNA for the CDR3 is TGTGCCAGCAGTTCAGGGATGAACACTGAAGCTTTCTTT.

The chain has TRBV29-1 and TRBJ2-5; weak D call: TRBD2 (5 bases). The CDR3 runs to 15 residues. V was cut by 7 bases and J by 2 bases, with 20 bases left in between. Germline V gene data show CDR1 as SQVTM and CDR2 as ANQGSEA. DNA of the CDR3: TGCAGCGCTGAGGAGGTTGCAGCCATACAAGAGACCCAGTACTTC. Translation gives CSAEEVAAIQETQYF.

The V call is TRBV12-5, the J call TRBJ1-2; 12 bases match TRBD1. Per the germline V gene, CDR1 is LGHNT and CDR2 is FRNRAP. There are 13 residues in the CDR3. V lost 6 bases and J lost 8; bases outside the gene matches: 4. CDR3 amino acids: CASGSGTGGGYTF. CDR3 DNA: TGTGCTAGTGGCTCCGGGACAGGGGGCGGCTACACCTTC. Supplemented by reference TRBV12-5 and TRBJ1-2, the full variable domain reads DARVTQTPRHKVTEMGQEVTMRCQPILGHNTVFWYRQTMMQGLELLAYFRNRAPLDDSGMPKDRFSAEMPDATLATLKIQPSEPRDSAVYFCASGSGTGGGYTFGSGTRLTVV.

This sequence joins TRBV5-4 and TRBJ2-1; possible D gene TRBD1, 6 bases. The V gene lost 0 bases and the J gene lost 6 bases, with 13 bases spanning the gap. The CDR3 length is 15 residues. Germline V gene sequence: CDR1 SGHNT, CDR2 YYREEE (reference sequence). CDR3 DNA sequence: TGTGCCAGCAGCTTGGACAGGGCCGCAATCAATGAGCAGTTCTTC. Its translation: CASSLDRAAINEQFF.

The chain joins TRBV7-9 to TRBJ2-1, with D unclear. This CDR3 has 17 amino acids. Between the trimmed V and J ends, which lost 5 bases and 1 base, there was a span of 18 bases. The germline gives CDR1 SEHNR, CDR2 FQNEAQ (reference sequence). CDR3 region: CASSTLDGSPSYNEQFF. Written as DNA, the CDR3 is TGTGCCAGCAGCACCCTGGATGGTAGCCCGTCCTACAATGAGCAGTTCTTC.

A note on this clone: Different DNA sequences within this sample yield the same CDR3. V and J are TRBV5-6 and TRBJ1-1, with D uncertain. The CDR3 is 12 amino acids. Trimming pared 0 bases from V and 4 bases from J, leaving 4 bases between. Germline CDR1 reads SGHDT; CDR2 reads YYEEEE. The DNA for the CDR3 is TGTGCCAGCAGCTTGGGGGCCACTGAAGCTTTCTTT. Amino acids: CASSLGATEAFF.